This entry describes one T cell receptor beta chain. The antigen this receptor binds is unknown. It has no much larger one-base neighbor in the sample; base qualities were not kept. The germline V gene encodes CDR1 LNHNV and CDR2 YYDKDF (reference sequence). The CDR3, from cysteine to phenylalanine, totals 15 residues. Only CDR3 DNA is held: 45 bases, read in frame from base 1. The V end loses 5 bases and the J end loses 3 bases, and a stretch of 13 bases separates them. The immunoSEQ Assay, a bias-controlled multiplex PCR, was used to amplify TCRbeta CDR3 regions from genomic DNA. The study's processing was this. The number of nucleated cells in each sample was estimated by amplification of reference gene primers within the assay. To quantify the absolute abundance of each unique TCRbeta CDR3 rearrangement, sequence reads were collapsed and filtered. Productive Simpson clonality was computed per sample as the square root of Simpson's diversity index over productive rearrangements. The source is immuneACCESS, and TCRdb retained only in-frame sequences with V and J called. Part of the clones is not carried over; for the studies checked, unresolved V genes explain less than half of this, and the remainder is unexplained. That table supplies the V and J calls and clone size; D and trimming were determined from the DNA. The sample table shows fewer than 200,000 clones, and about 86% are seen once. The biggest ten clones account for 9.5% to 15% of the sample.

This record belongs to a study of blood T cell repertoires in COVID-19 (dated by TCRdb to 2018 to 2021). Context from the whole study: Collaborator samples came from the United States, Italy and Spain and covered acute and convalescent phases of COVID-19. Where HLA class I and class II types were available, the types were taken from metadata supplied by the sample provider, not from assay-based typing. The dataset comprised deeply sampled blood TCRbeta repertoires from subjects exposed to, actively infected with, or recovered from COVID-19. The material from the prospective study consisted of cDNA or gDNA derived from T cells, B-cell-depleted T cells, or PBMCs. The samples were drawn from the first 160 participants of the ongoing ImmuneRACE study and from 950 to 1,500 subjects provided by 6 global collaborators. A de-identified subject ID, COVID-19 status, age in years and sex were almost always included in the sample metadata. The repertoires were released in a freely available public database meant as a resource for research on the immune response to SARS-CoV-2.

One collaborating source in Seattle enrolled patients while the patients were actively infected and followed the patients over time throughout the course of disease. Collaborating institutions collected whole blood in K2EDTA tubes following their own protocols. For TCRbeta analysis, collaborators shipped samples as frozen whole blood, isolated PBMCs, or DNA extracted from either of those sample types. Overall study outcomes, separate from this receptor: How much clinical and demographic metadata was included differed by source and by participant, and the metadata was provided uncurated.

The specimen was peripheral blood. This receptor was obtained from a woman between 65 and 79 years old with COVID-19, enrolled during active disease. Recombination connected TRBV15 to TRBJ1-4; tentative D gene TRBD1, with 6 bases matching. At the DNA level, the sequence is TGTGCCACCAGCCCCAGGGGAGGGGCTAATGAAAAACTGTTTTTT. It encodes CATSPRGGANEKLFF.